Shown below are 4 T cell receptor beta chains from a single sample sequenced in a study of blood T cell repertoires in COVID-19. The repertoire was sequenced with immunoSEQ multiplex PCR; TCRdb's copy has only in-frame clones and lacks some. The sample includes 130,000 to 150,000 clones, 87% of them seen just once. Sequenced input: peripheral blood. The receptor source for this set is a woman in her 40s with acute or convalescent COVID-19.

The V call is TRBV19, the J call TRBJ1-1; 8 positions match TRBD1. Germline V gene sequence: CDR1 LNHDA, CDR2 SQIVND (reference sequence). The CDR3 consists of 14 residues. V shed 5 bases, J shed 4 bases, and the junction held 6 bases outside the gene matches. CDR3 DNA sequence: TGTGCCAGTAGTGCCTATACAGGGGGCACTGAAGCTTTCTTT. It is translated as CASSAYTGGTEAFF.

This sequence joins TRBV25-1 and TRBJ2-3; TRBD1 is a possible D gene (6 bases). From germline, CDR1 is MGHDK and CDR2 SYGVNS. V lost 8 bases to trimming and J lost 0 bases, with 12 bases between them. The CDR3 totals 14 residues. CDR3 region: CASQGWFSTDTQYF. The CDR3 coding sequence is TGTGCCAGCCAGGGGTGGTTTAGCACAGATACGCAGTATTTT.

The chain couples TRBV7-8 to TRBJ1-2, with TRBD1 matching 7 bases. CDR1 is SGHVS and CDR2 is FQNEAQ in the germline V gene. This CDR3 is built from 15 residues. V shed 2 bases and J 3 bases; nucleotides not matched to a gene: 6. Here the CDR3 DNA reads TGTGCCAGCAGCTTAAAACGGGACAGCTACTATGGCTACACCTTC. Translated, it gives CASSLKRDSYYGYTF.

The chain recombines TRBV3-1 (or the pseudogene TRBV3-2) with TRBJ1-2; 9 bases are a match to TRBD1. The CDR3 runs to 14 residues. Trimming removed 4 bases from V and 13 bases from J; junction bases left unmatched: 13. Germline V CDR1 and CDR2: LGHDT, YNNKEL (reference sequence). The CDR3 DNA is TGTGCCAGCAGCCTTAAGACAGGGGGTATGTTGGTCACCTTC. The encoded protein is CASSLKTGGMLVTF.